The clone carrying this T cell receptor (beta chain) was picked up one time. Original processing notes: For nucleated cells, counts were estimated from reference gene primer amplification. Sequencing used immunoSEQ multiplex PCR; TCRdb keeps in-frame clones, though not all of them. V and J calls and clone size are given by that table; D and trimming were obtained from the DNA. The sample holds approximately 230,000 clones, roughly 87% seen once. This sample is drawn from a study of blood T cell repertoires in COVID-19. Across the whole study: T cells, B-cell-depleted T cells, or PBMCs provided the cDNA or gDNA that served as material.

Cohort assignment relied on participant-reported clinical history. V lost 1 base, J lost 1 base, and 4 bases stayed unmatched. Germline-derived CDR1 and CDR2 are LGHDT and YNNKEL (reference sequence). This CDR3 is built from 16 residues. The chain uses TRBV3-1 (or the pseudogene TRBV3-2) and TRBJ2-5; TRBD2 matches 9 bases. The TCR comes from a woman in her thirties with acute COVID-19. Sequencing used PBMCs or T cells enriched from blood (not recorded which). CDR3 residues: CASSQARGGGQETQYF. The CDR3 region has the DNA TGTGCCAGCAGCCAAGCTCGCGGGGGGGGCCAAGAGACCCAGTACTTC.